The rows below give T cell receptor beta chains drawn from one sample of a study of beta chain features in type 1 diabetes. Only in-frame clones appear in the TCRdb table, and some are missing; sequencing was by immunoSEQ multiplex PCR. Among about 660,000 clones listed, 11% to 15% were seen once. Sequenced sample: naive CD4+ T cells from blood. Receptors originate from a man aged 18 to 29 with type 1 diabetes. Both conserved end residues are part of each CDR3. Each record gives: clone size, D gene, CDR3 length, J gene, V gene, CDR3 protein, CDR3 DNA. The D gene is left open where the match is weak. For some rows the clone size is stated as once, few or many, or as a class when expanded; others skip it.

few	-	12	TRBJ1-2	TRBV5-1	CASSADIYGYTF	TGCGCCAGCAGCGCGGACATCTATGGCTACACCTTC
-	-	16	TRBJ2-7	TRBV27	CATPAGVSALFYEQYF	TGTGCCACCCCCGCCGGAGTATCGGCCCTATTCTACGAGCAGTACTTC
-	TRBD2	12	TRBJ2-5	TRBV5-6	CASSLGLAGPHF	TGTGCCAGCAGCTTGGGGCTAGCGGGGCCCCACTTC
few	-	13	TRBJ1-5	TRBV7-2	CASSPGDGQPQHF	TGTGCCAGCAGCCCGGGCGACGGGCAGCCCCAGCATTTT
-	-	14	TRBJ2-5	TRBV6-5	CASSYRVHQETQYF	TGTGCCAGCAGTTACAGGGTACACCAAGAGACCCAGTACTTC
few	TRBD2	17	TRBJ2-1	TRBV18	CASSLPNSGRALNEQFF	TGTGCCAGCTCACTCCCGAATAGCGGGAGGGCCCTCAATGAGCAGTTCTTC
few	TRBD1	14	TRBJ2-4	TRBV6-5	CASSYSGQKNIQYF	TGTGCCAGCAGTTACTCGGGACAGAAAAACATTCAGTACTTC
-	-	15	TRBJ2-7	TRBV30	CAWSQVRNLIYEQYF	TGTGCCTGGAGCCAGGTCAGGAACTTGATCTACGAGCAGTACTTC
-	TRBD2	18	TRBJ2-1	TRBV27	CASSLSFRTSGSRHEQFF	TGTGCCAGCAGTTTATCTTTTCGGACTAGCGGGAGTAGGCATGAGCAGTTCTTC
few	-	15	TRBJ2-7	TRBV5-4	CASSSALKGPYEQYF	TGTGCCAGCAGCTCGGCGCTTAAGGGTCCTTACGAGCAGTACTTC
-	TRBD1	15	TRBJ1-6	TRBV5-6	CASSLGDRENSPLHF	TGTGCCAGCAGCTTGGGGGACAGGGAGAATTCACCCCTCCACTTT
-	TRBD2	18	TRBJ2-3	TRBV7-2	CASSLARGSGGAKDTQYF	TGTGCCAGCAGCTTAGCTCGCGGTTCCGGGGGGGCCAAAGATACGCAGTATTTT
-	-	14	TRBJ2-5	TRBV7-2	CASSLVQVGETQYF	TGTGCCAGCAGCTTAGTGCAGGTCGGAGAGACCCAGTACTTC
-	-	14	TRBJ2-2	TRBV29-1	CSVEGRVNTGELFF	TGCAGCGTTGAGGGAAGGGTGAACACCGGGGAGCTGTTTTTT
few	-	11	TRBJ2-7	TRBV5-1	CASSVSYEQYF	TGCGCCAGCAGCGTCTCCTACGAGCAGTACTTC
few	-	15	TRBJ1-2	TRBV5-1	CASSFQALSGYGYTF	TGCGCCAGCAGCTTTCAGGCCCTGTCGGGGTATGGCTACACCTTC
few	TRBD1	16	TRBJ1-1	TRBV4-3	CASSQVYGTGHNEAFF	TGCGCCAGCAGCCAAGTCTACGGGACAGGACACAATGAAGCTTTCTTT
few	-	11	TRBJ1-1	TRBV20-1	CSASEGTEAFF	TGCAGTGCTAGCGAGGGTACTGAAGCTTTCTTT
-	TRBD2	15	TRBJ2-1	TRBV18	CASSRLAGEGDEQFF	TGTGCCAGCTCACGACTAGCGGGAGAGGGGGATGAGCAGTTCTTC
-	-	14	TRBJ2-2	TRBV2	CASSNKMEAGELFF	TGTGCCAGCAGTAACAAAATGGAGGCCGGGGAGCTGTTTTTT
few	-	15	TRBJ2-7	TRBV5-1	CASSLANPKAYEQYF	TGCGCCAGCAGCTTGGCTAACCCGAAGGCCTACGAGCAGTACTTC
-	-	12	TRBJ2-1	TRBV5-1	CASSLVGDEQFF	TGCGCCAGCAGCTTGGTAGGCGATGAGCAGTTCTTC
-	TRBD2	15	TRBJ2-7	TRBV7-2	CASSPQLAGGYEQYF	TGTGCCAGCAGCCCCCAACTAGCGGGAGGCTACGAGCAGTACTTC
-	-	14	TRBJ1-4	TRBV25-1	CASSAGRPLGKLFF	TGTGCCAGCAGTGCGGGACGGCCCCTGGGGAAACTGTTTTTT
few	-	14	TRBJ1-2	TRBV6-1	CASSGDPGAGGYTF	TGTGCCAGCAGTGGTGACCCAGGGGCAGGGGGCTACACCTTC
-	-	13	TRBJ2-7	TRBV30	CAWSVPPTYEQYF	TGTGCCTGGAGTGTACCCCCGACCTACGAGCAGTACTTC
-	-	14	TRBJ2-6	TRBV28	CASSRGSGANVLTF	TGTGCCAGCAGCCGAGGGTCTGGGGCCAACGTCCTGACTTTC
-	-	13	TRBJ2-7	TRBV6-1	CASKPAPGYEQYF	TGTGCTTCGAAGCCCGCGCCGGGTTACGAGCAGTACTTC
few	-	13	TRBJ1-6	TRBV30	CAWANLENSPLHF	TGTGCCTGGGCCAACCTAGAGAATTCACCCCTCCACTTT
few	-	17	TRBJ2-1	TRBV19	CASSIVGLTSSYNEQFF	TGTGCCAGTAGTATAGTGGGCCTTACAAGCTCCTACAATGAGCAGTTCTTC
few	-	14	TRBJ2-6	TRBV29-1	CSVRLLSGANVLTF	TGCAGCGTTCGGCTTCTCTCTGGGGCCAACGTCCTGACTTTC
-	-	15	TRBJ2-2	TRBV9	CASSVSRGGNGELFF	TGTGCCAGCAGCGTCTCGCGAGGAGGTAACGGGGAGCTGTTTTTT
many	TRBD2	15	TRBJ2-1	TRBV5-4	CASSLTGASGNEQFF	TGTGCCAGCAGCTTGACCGGTGCTAGCGGCAATGAGCAGTTCTTC
few	-	10	TRBJ1-1	TRBV29-1	CSGSRTEAFF	TGCAGCGGTTCGAGGACTGAAGCTTTCTTT
-	TRBD2	15	TRBJ2-5	TRBV10-3	CAISEGAGGPETQYF	TGTGCCATCAGTGAGGGAGCGGGGGGGCCAGAGACCCAGTACTTC
-	-	12	TRBJ1-1	TRBV11-1	CASSLAAGPGFF	TGTGCCAGCAGCTTAGCGGCAGGACCGGGTTTCTTT
-	-	14	TRBJ2-3	TRBV30	CAWRGLASTDTQYF	TGTGCCTGGAGGGGGCTAGCGAGCACAGATACGCAGTATTTT
few	-	15	TRBJ2-7	TRBV28	CASTLGGDRAYEQYF	TGTGCCAGCACCCTGGGAGGAGACAGGGCGTACGAGCAGTACTTC
-	TRBD1	15	TRBJ2-7	TRBV7-6	CASSPRDRGSYEQYF	TGTGCCAGCAGCCCTCGGGACAGGGGCTCCTACGAGCAGTACTTC
few	TRBD1	14	TRBJ1-5	TRBV30	CAWSARTGDQPQHF	TGTGCCTGGAGTGCCCGGACAGGGGATCAGCCCCAGCATTTT
-	-	15	TRBJ1-3	TRBV28	CASSGKRGNGNTIYF	TGTGCCAGCAGTGGAAAACGGGGGAATGGAAACACCATATATTTT
-	-	14	TRBJ2-2	TRBV19	CASTTSLNTGELFF	TGTGCCAGTACTACTAGCCTGAACACCGGGGAGCTGTTTTTT
-	-	13	TRBJ1-2	TRBV25-1	CASSVEFNYGYTF	TGTGCCAGCAGTGTGGAGTTTAACTATGGCTACACCTTC
few	-	13	TRBJ1-4	TRBV7-7	CASSLSGREKLFF	TGTGCTAGCAGCTTATCAGGGCGAGAAAAACTGTTTTTT
-	TRBD1	14	TRBJ2-2	TRBV9	CASSGGTEAGELFF	TGTGCCAGCTCAGGGGGAACGGAGGCCGGGGAGCTGTTTTTT
-	-	15	TRBJ2-2	TRBV5-1	CASGMGAENTGELFF	TGCGCCAGCGGCATGGGGGCAGAGAACACCGGGGAGCTGTTTTTT